This T cell receptor (beta chain) was identified during a study of T cell clonality in common variable immunodeficiency. The protocol was immunoSEQ multiplex PCR, while the TCRdb copy is restricted to in-frame clones and leaves out a portion. Sampling found around 20,000 clones, none seen once. Patients and controls were mostly of Caucasian heritage. Replacement immunoglobulin had been given to every CVID subject for at least one year. Blood came from CVID subjects not ill and not taking immunomodulatory or immunosuppressive medication. General study points: Links between repertoire features and CVID complications were heterogeneity-limited. In common variable immunodeficiency, TCR beta chains reportedly carried fewer deletions and N-nucleotide insertions.

This clone was seen at least ten times. What it binds is unknown. The read terminates 3 residues ahead of where the CDR3 ends, so the germline J gene completes it. Germline CDR1 and CDR2: SNHLY and FYNNEI. V trimming: 6 bases; J trimming: 7 bases; junction bases outside the gene matches: 7. The CDR3 is 14 amino acids. This clonotype was obtained from a human donor with common variable immunodeficiency. The rearrangement links TRBV2 to TRBJ2-2, with 8 bases identical to TRBD1. The sample taken for sequencing was peripheral blood mononuclear cells. The CDR3 spells CASSPDRESGELFF. The sequenced part of the CDR3 DNA is TGTGCCAGCAGCCCGGACAGGGAAAGCGGGGAG. Filled out from reference TRBV2 and TRBJ2-2, the complete variable domain reads EPEVTQTPSHQVTQMGQEVILRCVPISNHLYFYWYRQILGQKVEFLVSFYNNEISEKSEIFDDQFSVERPDGSNFTLKIRSTKLEDSAMYFCASSPDRESGELFFGEGSRLTVL.